Presented here are 28 T cell receptor beta chains from one specimen sequenced in a study of tumor and adjacent non-tumor tissue in lung cancer (dated by TCRdb to 2016 to 2019). Library preparation was by multiplex PCR. Sequencer: Illumina HiSeq 2500. TCRbeta libraries were constructed through three rounds of nested PCR with primers (Table S4) according to protocols modified from ARM-PCR. TCRdb cleaned the public reads at Q25 with fastp, built clones with MiXCR and kept in-frame beta chains. Each entry merges the rows of one CDR3 protein and shows their most common DNA and genes. This sample lists under 250,000 distinct CDR3 sequences; 71% were detected once. The leading ten clones occupy approximately 25% of the sample. RNA was isolated from bulk unsorted tissue, and RNA quality was assessed with a NanoDrop ND-1000 and an Agilent 2100. What was sequenced was lung tumor tissue. The receptors stem from a man in his fifties or sixties with non-small cell lung cancer.

The table lists this clonotype with many counts. The J gene is TRBJ1-4, the V gene TRBV6-2 or TRBV6-3, with D unclear. The germline V gene encodes CDR1 MNHEY and CDR2 SVGEGT. The CDR3 covers 14 residues. Trimming removed 6 bases from V and 6 bases from J, with 14 bases in between. The DNA for the CDR3 is TGTGCCAGCAGCCCAGGCTACCCGGATGAAAAACTGTTTTTT. Encoded protein: CASSPGYPDEKLFF.

The rearrangement uses TRBV6-5 and TRBJ2-2; TRBD2 matches 12 bases. The CDR3 spans 17 residues. CDR1 is MNHEY, CDR2 SVGAGI, per germline. Germline trimming cut 4 bases from V and 10 bases from J; bases unmatched to any gene: 13. The CDR3 here is CASSWSLAGGGNTELFF. The CDR3 DNA reads as TGTGCCAGCAGTTGGTCTCTAGCGGGAGGGGGGAATACGGAGCTGTTTTTT.

A word on this clonotype: Since the CDR3 does not end with the conserved phenylalanine or tryptophan, this likely comes from a read error. The rearrangement links TRBV6-6 to TRBJ1-5; the match to TRBD1 covers 8 bases. Near its end, the DNA agrees better with TRBJ2-3, so the J call may be wrong. The CDR3 sequence is 19 residues long. Looked up from germline, CDR1 is MNHNY and CDR2 is SVGAGI (reference sequence). The CDR3 DNA reads as TGTGTCAGCAGCAACACGAAGGACAGGGCCATCTATAGCAATCAGCCCCAGTATTGT. Encoded protein: CVSSNTKDRAIYSNQPQYC.

To note about this clonotype: The junction departs from the called germline gene at one end, perhaps through a read error. CDR3 sequence reads: CASSQDRGRDRLNHPQHF. DNA for the CDR3: TGTGCCAGCAGCCAAGATAGGGGCCGGGACAGACTCAATCATCCCCAGCATTTT. V usage is TRBV4-2 and J usage is TRBJ1-5; the match to TRBD1 covers 7 bases. The germline V gene has CDR1 LGHNA and CDR2 YNFKEQ. The CDR3 totals 18 residues.

To note about this clonotype: The junction departs from the called germline gene at one end, perhaps through a read error. The chain is built from TRBV11-1 and TRBJ2-7, with D unclear. Germline CDR1 is SGHAT and CDR2 is FQDESV (reference sequence). The CDR3 runs to 16 residues. The CDR3 sequence: CASSLAICDNSYEKYF. The CDR3 DNA follows: TGTGCCAGCAGCTTAGCGATTTGTGACAACTCCTACGAGAAGTATTTC. Using reference TRBV11-1 and TRBJ2-7 for the parts outside the CDR3, the full variable domain is EAEVAQSPRYKITEKSQAVAFWCDPISGHATLYWYRQILGQGPELLVQFQDESVVDDSQLPKDRFSAERLKGVDSTLKIQPAELGDSAMYLCASSLAICDNSYEKYFGPGTRLTVT.

There are a few counts of this clonotype. This chain uses TRBV4-1 with TRBJ2-5, with 9 bases that match TRBD1. The CDR3 consists of 16 residues. Germline V gene sequence: CDR1 MGHRA, CDR2 YSYEKL. After removal of 4 bases from V and 2 bases from J, the junction contained 8 bases not matched to a gene. CDR3 nucleotide sequence: TGCGCCAGCAGCCTACCCTATGGACAGGGGCAAGAGACCCAGTACTTC. Translated: CASSLPYGQGQETQYF.

V gene TRBV20-1 combines with J gene TRBJ1-1, with D perhaps TRBD1 (6 bases). Germline CDR1 and CDR2: DFQATT and SNEGSKA (reference sequence). The CDR3 has 16 residues. The V gene lost 0 bases and the J gene lost 3 bases, with 17 bases spanning the gap. The CDR3 sequence is CSARDLNRERHTEAFF. The CDR3 coding sequence is TGCAGTGCTAGAGATCTTAACAGGGAAAGGCACACTGAAGCTTTCTTT.

For this clonotype: No conserved phenylalanine or tryptophan is present at the end of the CDR3, so a read error is the likely explanation. The chain links TRBV11-2 to TRBJ2-5; D ambiguous. V was clipped by 5 bases and J by 3 bases, with 22 bases between them. Germline CDR1 is SGHAT and CDR2 is FQNNGV. The CDR3 is 17 amino acids. CDR3 sequence: CASSPWGSETLKETQYI. The CDR3 DNA follows: TGTGCCAGCAGCCCATGGGGAAGCGAGACTCTGAAAGAGACCCAGTACATC.

Note on this clonotype: This may stem from a read error, because a much larger clone lies one nucleotide away. The rearrangement joins TRBV20-1 to TRBJ1-2; no reliable D call. There are 15 residues in the CDR3. V lost 4 bases and J lost 1, with 16 bases in between. CDR1 DFQATT and CDR2 SNEGSKA come from the germline V gene (reference sequence). CDR3 DNA: TGCAGTGCTATTTCCCAAGGTCTGTTTAACTATGGCTACACCTTC. Residues: CSAISQGLFNYGYTF.

V gene TRBV11-2 combines with J gene TRBJ2-3, with D uncertain. The CDR3 totals 15 residues. The V end lost 10 bases, the J end lost 4 bases, and 21 bases lay between the germline ends. Germline CDR1 SGHAT, CDR2 FQNNGV. CDR3 in DNA: TGTGCCATGAGCTTAGATCCAGGAACGGCAGATACGCAGTATTTT. Protein sequence: CAMSLDPGTADTQYF.

Concerning this clonotype: A much larger clone is a single base away; this may be a read error. This CDR3 is missing its conserved last phenylalanine or tryptophan, likely due to a read error. The gene calls are TRBV12-3 or TRBV12-4 and TRBJ2-2, with TRBD1 as a possible D gene (6 bases). This CDR3 is 14 amino acids long. The ends were cut back, 5 bases at V and 3 bases at J, with 10 bases in the middle. In DNA, the CDR3 is TGTGCCAGCAGTACAACAGGGTACACCGGGGAGCTGTTTATT. It specifies CASSTTGYTGELFI.

In its sample, this clonotype was seen a few times. A junction end diverges from the germline sequence, so it may reflect a read error. The genes are TRBV24-1 and TRBJ1-1; D not certain. Germline CDR1 KGHDR, CDR2 SFDVKD. CDR3 size: 12 residues. DNA of the CDR3: TGTGCCACTAGTGCCGAGGGAGGTGAAGCTTTCTTT. This encodes CATSAEGGEAFF.

As regards this clonotype: The junction departs from the called germline gene at one end, perhaps through a read error. The genes are TRBV6-5 and TRBJ2-7; 11 bases match TRBD2. The CDR3 runs to 14 residues. CDR1 and CDR2 from the germline V gene are MNHEY and SVGAGI. CDR3 sequence reads: CASSDSGRAIEHYF. The CDR3 DNA reads as TGTGCCAGCAGCGATAGCGGGAGGGCCATTGAGCATTACTTC.

A word on this clonotype: Being one base from a much bigger clone, this may be a read error. The CDR3: CASGPTGPENIQYF. CDR3 bases: TGTGCCAGCGGTCCCACGGGGCCCGAAAACATTCAGTACTTC. The rearrangement links TRBV6-1 to TRBJ2-4, with D perhaps TRBD1 or TRBD2 (5 bases each). The CDR3 has 14 residues. Germline V lookup: CDR1 MNHNS, CDR2 SASEGT. The germline V and J ends were trimmed by 8 bases and 5 bases, with 16 bases remaining between them.

On this clonotype: One end of the junction fails to match germline, which may point to a read error. The rearrangement joins TRBV7-2 to TRBJ2-7; D remains unclear. The V gene's germline CDR1 is SGHTA and CDR2 FQGNSA. This CDR3 has 16 residues. DNA of the CDR3: TGTGCCAGCACCTTAGATGCCTCAGGAAATCCCTACGAGCAGTACTTC. The encoded protein is CASTLDASGNPYEQYF.

This clonotype was detected once. Just one base apart from a much larger clone, this may be a read error. V usage is TRBV29-1 and J usage is TRBJ2-1; a possible D gene is TRBD2 (7 bases). Germline V gene sequence: CDR1 SQVTM, CDR2 ANQGSEA. The CDR3 length is 13 residues. CDR3 coding DNA: TGCAGCGTTGCCTTGGCCCGGGGGGCGCAAGACTACTTC. It encodes CSVALARGAQDYF.

The chain employs TRBV30 and TRBJ2-3, with 9 bases that match TRBD2. V trimming: 6 bases; J trimming: 5 bases; junction bases outside the gene matches: 18. CDR1 and CDR2 from the germline V gene are GTSNPN and SVGIG (reference sequence). The CDR3 runs to 17 residues. CDR3 region: CACEPRGGSGGVDTQYF. The CDR3 DNA follows: TGTGCCTGTGAACCCCGGGGGGGTAGCGGGGGAGTAGATACGCAGTATTTT.

To note about this clonotype: Its ends do not fully match the called genes, so a read error is possible. This rearrangement joins TRBV6-2 or TRBV6-3 to TRBJ1-1, with a tentative D call TRBD1 (6 bases). Germline V lookup: CDR1 MNHEY, CDR2 SVGEGT. The CDR3 totals 13 residues. CDR3 nucleotides: TGTGCCAGCAGTAGAGACAGGTCTACTGAAGCTATCTTT. Translating gives CASSRDRSTEAIF.

The chain employs TRBV11-2 and TRBJ1-6, with TRBD1 matching 7 bases. Per germline, CDR1 SGHAT and CDR2 FQNNGV. V dropped 2 bases and J dropped 14; count of bases not matched to a gene: 15. CDR3 length: 16 amino acids. The CDR3 region is CASSLRRTGRSASLHF. CDR3 DNA: TGTGCCAGCAGCTTACGGAGGACAGGTCGGAGTGCATCCCTCCACTTT.

As concerns this clonotype: Being one base from a much bigger clone, this may be a read error. J is TRBJ2-3 and V is TRBV12-3 or TRBV12-4, with 10 bases lining up with TRBD1. The CDR3 contains 16 residues. V dropped 7 bases and J dropped 5; count of bases not matched to a gene: 12. The CDR3 is CASISGDRGRRDTQYF. The CDR3 region has the DNA TGTGCCAGCATTTCGGGGGACAGGGGACGTCGAGATACGCAGTATTTT.

On this clonotype itself: In this CDR3 the conserved last residue, phenylalanine or tryptophan, is missing, so a read error is likely. The rearrangement uses TRBV5-8 and TRBJ2-1; D is perhaps TRBD2 (6 bases). The CDR3 runs 16 residues. Germline CDR1 reads SGHTS; CDR2 reads YDEGEE. This CDR3 is CASSLEGEAVYNEQFL. CDR3 bases: TGTGCCAGTAGCTTGGAAGGGGAGGCGGTTTACAATGAGCAGTTCTTA.

In this sample, this clonotype turned up a few times. This sequence joins TRBV29-1 and TRBJ1-2; perhaps TRBD1 as D (6 bases). Trimming left V 5 bases short and J 3 bases short, with 13 bases between. CDR1 and CDR2 from the germline V gene are SQVTM and ANQGSEA. The CDR3 totals 13 residues. The DNA of the CDR3 is TGCAGCGTTATACCGACAGGCGACTATGGCTACACCTTC. Its translation is CSVIPTGDYGYTF.

Regarding this clonotype: Its ends do not fully match the called genes, so a read error is possible. The chain combines TRBV12-3 or TRBV12-4 with TRBJ2-7; 9 bases match TRBD1. The CDR3 covers 15 residues. The CDR3 bases are TGTGCAAGCAGTGGAGGACAGGGGTCGGCCTACGAGCGGTACTTC. This codes for CASSGGQGSAYERYF.

In the case of this clonotype: This likely comes from a read error, as the CDR3 has no conserved phenylalanine or tryptophan at its end. The V gene is TRBV12-5, the J gene TRBJ1-1, with unresolved D. CDR1 and CDR2 from the germline V gene are LGHNT and FRNRAP. CDR3 length equals 11 residues. V was clipped by 3 bases and J by 11 bases, with 10 bases between them. The CDR3 region has the DNA TGTGCTAGTGGTTTTGGGATGGAGGCTTTCTCT. This gives the protein CASGFGMEAFS.

Regarding this clonotype: Sequence at one end of the junction differs from germline and may be a read error. Written as DNA, the CDR3 is TGTGCCGGCAGCCAAGATCGGGACAGACCGTCCGGTGGCTACACCTTC. Encoded protein: CAGSQDRDRPSGGYTF. The chain recombines TRBV4-2 with TRBJ1-2; 7 nucleotides line up with TRBD1. The CDR3 sequence is 16 residues long. Per the germline V gene, CDR1 is LGHNA and CDR2 is YNFKEQ.

In this sample, this clonotype turned up a few times. No conserved phenylalanine or tryptophan ends this CDR3, so it is likely a read error. This chain uses TRBV29-1 with TRBJ2-4; perhaps D is TRBD1 or TRBD2 (6 bases each). Per germline, CDR1 SQVTM and CDR2 ANQGSEA. CDR3 size: 11 residues. Between the trimmed V and J ends, which lost 7 bases and 9 bases, there was a span of 13 bases. Here the CDR3 reads CSGGGGSIQYL. The CDR3 DNA follows: TGCAGCGGAGGGGGAGGAAGCATTCAGTACCTC.

Concerning this clonotype: This may be a read error: a much more frequent sequence differs by one nucleotide. The chain employs TRBV29-1 and TRBJ2-3; 8 nucleotides agree with TRBD2. Germline V gives CDR1 SQVTM, CDR2 ANQGSEA. Germline trimming cut 6 bases from V and 5 bases from J; bases unmatched to any gene: 10. This CDR3 has 14 amino acids. As DNA, the CDR3 is TGCAGCGTGGCGGGGGGAGGGTGGATAGATACGCAGTATTTT. Amino acids: CSVAGGGWIDTQYF.

Concerning this clonotype itself: Germline is not matched at one junction end, which may reflect a read error. The rearrangement uses TRBV28 and TRBJ2-2; the D is unclear. This CDR3 has 15 residues. Germline CDR1 and CDR2: MDHEN and SYDVKM. The CDR3 sequence: CASSLRGANTGELFF. The CDR3 region has the DNA TGTGCCAGCAGTTTGCGCGGAGCGAACACTGGGGAGCTGTTTTTT.